This record looks at one T cell receptor (beta chain) sequence and its context. The data are from a study of T-cell reconstitution after alpha-beta-depleted transplantation in children. Unique molecular identifiers were used to barcode this TCRbeta library. TCRdb reanalysed the PCR reads using MiXCR and keeps one entry per CDR3 protein. The sample contains about 500,000 distinct CDR3 sequences, around a third of which appear only once. The CDR3 length is 14 residues. Per germline, CDR1 DFQATT and CDR2 SNEGSKA (reference sequence). The V gene lost 1 base and the J gene lost 1 base, with 10 bases spanning the gap.

The sample was PBMCs from the stem cell graft donor, taken from the stem cell graft. The chain links TRBV20-1 to TRBJ1-1; D perhaps matches TRBD1 (5 bases). The source is a human donor who donated a stem cell graft to a child with aplastic anemia. The CDR3 region has the DNA TGCAGTGCTAGAGTCGCGGGGCCGAACACTGAAGCTTTCTTT. Translating it yields CSARVAGPNTEAFF.